Listed below are T cell receptor beta chains from one sample, sequenced in a study of cytomegalovirus exposure and HLA in healthy donors. Measured with immunoSEQ multiplex PCR; TCRdb has only the in-frame clones, and not every one. This repertoire includes roughly 50,000 clones. The specimen was PBMCs. Receptors originate from a woman in her 40s in good health and CMV-seronegative. The CDR3 runs from the conserved cysteine through the conserved F or W. D genes are given only for firm matches. Size values are once, few and many counts, or a class for expanded clones, and some rows have none.

v_gene	j_gene	d_gene	abundance	CDR3aa	CDR3nt
TRBV5-1	TRBJ1-1	TRBD1	-	CASSTTGNGNTEAFF	TGCGCCAGCAGCACGACAGGGAACGGGAACACTGAAGCTTTCTTT
TRBV7-9	TRBJ2-2	TRBD2	-	CASSATRGSGPNTGELFF	TGTGCCAGCAGCGCAACCCGGGGTAGCGGGCCGAACACCGGGGAGCTGTTTTTT
TRBV6-5	TRBJ2-5	-	-	CASSYWTRGNQETQYF	TGTGCCAGCAGTTATTGGACTAGGGGGAACCAAGAGACCCAGTACTTC
TRBV6-6	TRBJ1-2	-	-	CASSPGVNYGYTF	TGTGCCAGCAGTCCCGGGGTTAACTATGGCTACACCTTC
TRBV6-1	TRBJ1-1	-	-	CASSELVGGDTEAFF	TGTGCCAGCAGTGAGTTGGTCGGCGGTGACACTGAAGCTTTCTTT
TRBV19	TRBJ2-3	TRBD2	-	CASNPRDREGDTQYF	TGTGCCAGTAACCCTAGGGACCGGGAGGGAGATACGCAGTATTTT
TRBV2	TRBJ2-1	-	-	CASRASNEQFF	TGTGCCAGCAGGGCTAGCAATGAGCAGTTCTTC
TRBV4-1	TRBJ2-7	-	-	CASSQDGLGHRSAYEQYF	TGCGCCAGCAGCCAAGATGGACTGGGACACCGTAGCGCCTACGAGCAGTACTTC
TRBV25-1	TRBJ1-1	-	-	CASKKTGTEAFF	TGTGCCAGCAAAAAGACAGGCACTGAAGCTTTCTTT
TRBV9	TRBJ2-1	TRBD1	-	CASSVGVTGGSRNEQFF	TGTGCCAGCAGCGTAGGGGTCACAGGGGGCTCTAGGAATGAGCAGTTCTTC
TRBV6-5	TRBJ1-3	TRBD1	-	CASRQGAGNTIYF	TGTGCCAGCCGACAGGGGGCTGGAAACACCATATATTTT
TRBV2	TRBJ2-7	-	-	CASSERDEQYF	TGTGCCAGCAGTGAGAGGGACGAGCAGTACTTC
TRBV6-1	TRBJ1-5	-	-	CASSEGQVRNQPQHF	TGTGCCAGCAGTGAAGGTCAGGTCCGCAATCAGCCCCAGCATTTT
TRBV2	TRBJ1-3	-	-	CASSKYLTGNSGNTIYF	TGTGCCAGCAGTAAATACCTTACGGGGAACTCTGGAAACACCATATATTTT
TRBV6-1	TRBJ2-3	-	-	CASSEPGRTDTQYF	TGTGCCAGCAGTGAGCCCGGTCGCACAGATACGCAGTATTTT
TRBV14	TRBJ2-7	-	-	CASSQISGTPFYEQYF	TGTGCCAGCAGCCAAATCTCCGGGACACCCTTCTACGAGCAGTACTTC
TRBV27	TRBJ1-2	TRBD1	-	CASSLGRGGSMGYTF	TGTGCCAGCAGTTTGGGCAGAGGGGGCTCTATGGGCTACACCTTC
TRBV11-3	TRBJ1-1	-	-	CASSLDGNTEAFF	TGTGCCAGCAGCTTAGACGGGAACACTGAAGCTTTCTTT
TRBV5-1	TRBJ2-7	TRBD1	-	CASSLRQGTYEQYF	TGCGCCAGCAGCTTGAGACAGGGGACCTACGAGCAGTACTTC
TRBV18	TRBJ1-1	-	-	CASSAQGVSNTEAFF	TGTGCCAGCTCAGCACAGGGAGTGTCGAACACTGAAGCTTTCTTT
TRBV2	TRBJ1-3	-	-	CASSPMSSGNTIYF	TGTGCCAGCAGTCCGATGAGCTCTGGAAACACCATATATTTT
TRBV29-1	TRBJ2-7	TRBD1	-	CSVGRDRAYEQYF	TGCAGCGTTGGAAGGGACAGGGCCTACGAGCAGTACTTC
TRBV4-2	TRBJ2-3	TRBD2	-	CASSPLTSDTDTQYF	TGTGCCAGCAGCCCGCTGACTAGCGACACAGATACGCAGTATTTT
TRBV4-3	TRBJ2-1	-	-	CASSQDPAGGTYNEQFF	TGCGCCAGCAGCCAAGATCCCGCCGGGGGTACCTACAATGAGCAGTTCTTC
TRBV7-9	TRBJ2-1	TRBD2	medium-sized	CASSRSLAGAGNEQFF	TGTGCCAGCAGCCGTTCCTTAGCGGGAGCGGGGAATGAGCAGTTCTTC
TRBV28	TRBJ1-1	-	-	CASSLRTPLGGAFF	TGTGCCAGCAGTTTAAGGACGCCCCTGGGGGGAGCTTTCTTT
TRBV18	TRBJ1-3	TRBD1	-	CAGSPPGQMNTIYF	TGTGCCGGCTCACCACCGGGACAGATGAACACCATATATTTT
TRBV11-2	TRBJ1-2	-	-	CATRVANYGYTF	TGTGCGACCAGGGTAGCTAACTATGGCTACACCTTC
TRBV5-1	TRBJ1-1	TRBD1	-	CASSWGTGWPEAFF	TGCGCCAGCAGCTGGGGGACAGGGTGGCCTGAAGCTTTCTTT
TRBV5-5	TRBJ2-5	-	-	CASSLASGLTALETQYF	TGTGCCAGCAGCTTGGCCTCGGGGTTGACGGCGTTGGAGACCCAGTACTTC
TRBV7-9	TRBJ2-5	-	-	CASGRANQETQYF	TGTGCCAGCGGCAGGGCCAACCAAGAGACCCAGTACTTC
TRBV25-1	TRBJ2-7	TRBD1	-	CASSESPPRQGRYHEQYF	TGTGCCAGCAGTGAATCTCCCCCCCGACAGGGTAGGTACCACGAGCAGTACTTC